This T cell receptor beta chain was captured in a study of T cells after yellow fever vaccination. Findings and caveats of the study: Abundant bulk-population clonotypes could contaminate the FACS-sorted repertoires.

TCRdb reprocessed the 5' RACE reads via MiXCR and lists one record per CDR3 protein. This sample has approximately 550,000 distinct CDR3 sequences, with roughly 14% found just once. This CDR3 spans 17 amino acids. CDR1 and CDR2 from the germline V gene are LNHNV and YYDKDF (reference sequence). Trimming removed 4 bases from V and 0 bases from J, with 18 bases in between. As concerns this clonotype: Its antigen is as yet unknown.

The sequencing here drew on PBMCs, taken on the day of the yellow fever booster vaccination. The TCR comes from a man aged 25-45 years who received the YFV17D yellow fever vaccine. The rearrangement joins TRBV15 to TRBJ1-2; D is unresolved. The CDR3 DNA is TGTGCCACCAGCACCCGACCGGGCGCGGCCGCTAACTATGGCTACACCTTC. Translating it yields CATSTRPGAAANYGYTF.